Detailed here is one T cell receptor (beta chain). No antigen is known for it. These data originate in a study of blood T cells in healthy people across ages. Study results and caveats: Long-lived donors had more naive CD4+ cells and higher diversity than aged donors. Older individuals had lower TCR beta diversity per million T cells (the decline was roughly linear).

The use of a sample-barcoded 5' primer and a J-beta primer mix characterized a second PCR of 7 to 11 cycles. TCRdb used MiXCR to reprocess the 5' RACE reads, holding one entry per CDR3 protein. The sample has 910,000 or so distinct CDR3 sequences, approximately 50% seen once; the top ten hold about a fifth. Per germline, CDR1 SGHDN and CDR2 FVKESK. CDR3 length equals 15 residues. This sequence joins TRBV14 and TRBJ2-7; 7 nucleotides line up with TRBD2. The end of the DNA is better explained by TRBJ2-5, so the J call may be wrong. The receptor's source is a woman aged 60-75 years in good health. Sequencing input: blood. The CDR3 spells CASSQERLAGETQYF. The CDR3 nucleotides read TGTGCCAGCAGCCAAGAAAGACTAGCCGGGGAGACCCAGTACTTC.